This TCR beta chain was obtained from a study of OX40 agonist ivuxolimab in advanced cancers. Across the whole study: Patients with hepatocellular carcinoma, melanoma, renal cell or head and neck cancer made up the dose-escalation patients. Three individuals attained partial responses, comprising one hepatocellular carcinoma case and two cutaneous melanoma cases. A male proportion of more than 75% was recorded, with mean age around 60 years and range about 20 to 79.

Regarding this clone: Its matching antigen is unknown.

Findings and caveats of the study: People who partly responded at 0.1-3.0 mg/kg had some of the least clonal expansion seen.

Only in-frame clones appear in the TCRdb table, and some are missing; sequencing was by immunoSEQ multiplex PCR. This sample has about 48,000 clones; 75% to 85% occur once, and the top ten carry approximately 1%. Trimming removed 6 bases at V and 9 bases at J, with 18 bases between. CDR1 and CDR2 from the germline V gene are MNHNS and SASEGT. This CDR3 contains 14 residues. The chain employs TRBV6-1 and TRBJ2-1; D is unclear. The sample consisted of CD4+ or CD8+ T cells sorted from blood, taken in a trial of the OX40 agonist ivuxolimab. The TCR sequence derives from an adult with an advanced solid tumor such as melanoma, head and neck, liver or kidney cancer. The CDR3 here is CASRVGHSASEQFF. The CDR3 DNA reads as TGTGCCAGCAGGGTGGGCCACTCAGCGAGTGAGCAGTTCTTC.